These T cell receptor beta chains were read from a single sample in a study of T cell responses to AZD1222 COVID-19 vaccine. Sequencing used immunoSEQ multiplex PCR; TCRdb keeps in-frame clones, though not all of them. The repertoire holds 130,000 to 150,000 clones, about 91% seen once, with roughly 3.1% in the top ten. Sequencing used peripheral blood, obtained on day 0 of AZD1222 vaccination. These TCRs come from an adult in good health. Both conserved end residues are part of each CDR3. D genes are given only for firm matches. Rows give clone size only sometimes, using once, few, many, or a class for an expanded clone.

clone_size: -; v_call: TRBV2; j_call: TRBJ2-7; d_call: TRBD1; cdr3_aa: CASPGQGSHEQYF; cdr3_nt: TGTGCCAGCCCGGGACAGGGTTCCCACGAGCAGTACTTC
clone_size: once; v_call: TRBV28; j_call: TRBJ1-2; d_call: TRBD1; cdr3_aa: CASGSGQGRIYGYTF; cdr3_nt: TGTGCCAGCGGAAGTGGACAGGGCCGAATCTATGGCTACACCTTC
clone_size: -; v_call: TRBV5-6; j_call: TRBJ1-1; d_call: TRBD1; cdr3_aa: CASSLFRTGLNTEAFF; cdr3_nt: TGTGCCAGCAGCTTGTTTCGGACAGGGCTGAACACTGAAGCTTTCTTT
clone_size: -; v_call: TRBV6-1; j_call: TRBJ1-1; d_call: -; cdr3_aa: CASSEGGTEAFF; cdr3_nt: TGTGCCAGCAGTGAAGGGGGAACTGAAGCTTTCTTT
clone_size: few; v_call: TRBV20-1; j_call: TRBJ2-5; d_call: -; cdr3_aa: CSASWQIVETQYF; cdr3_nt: TGCAGTGCTAGTTGGCAGATAGTGGAGACCCAGTACTTC
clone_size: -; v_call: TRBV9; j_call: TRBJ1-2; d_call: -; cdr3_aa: CASSVRLGKYGYTF; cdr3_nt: TGTGCCAGCAGCGTCAGACTGGGAAAGTATGGCTACACCTTC
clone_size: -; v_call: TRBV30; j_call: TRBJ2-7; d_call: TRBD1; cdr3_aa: CAWTTGGREQYF; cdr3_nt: TGTGCCTGGACCACAGGGGGCCGGGAGCAGTACTTC
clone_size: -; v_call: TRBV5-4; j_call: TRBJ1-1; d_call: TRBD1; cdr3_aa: CASSKTGWGEAFF; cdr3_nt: TGTGCCAGCAGCAAGACAGGGTGGGGTGAAGCTTTCTTT
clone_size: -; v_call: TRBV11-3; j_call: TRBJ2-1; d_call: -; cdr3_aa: CASSPGTAAAWNEQFF; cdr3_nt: TGTGCCAGCAGCCCCGGGACCGCAGCGGCGTGGAATGAGCAGTTCTTC
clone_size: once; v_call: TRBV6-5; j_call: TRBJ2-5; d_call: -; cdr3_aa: CASTPERKETQYF; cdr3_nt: TGTGCCAGCACCCCCGAGCGTAAAGAGACCCAGTACTTC
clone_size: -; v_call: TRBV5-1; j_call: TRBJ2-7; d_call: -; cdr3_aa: CASSFREGYEQYF; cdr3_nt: TGCGCCAGCAGCTTCAGGGAAGGGTACGAGCAGTACTTC
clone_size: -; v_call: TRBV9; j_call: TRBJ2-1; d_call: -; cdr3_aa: CASSVEPRYNEQFF; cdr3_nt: TGTGCCAGCAGCGTAGAACCACGCTACAATGAGCAGTTCTTC
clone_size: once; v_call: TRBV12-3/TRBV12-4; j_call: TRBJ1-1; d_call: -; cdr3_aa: CASSLLPREAFF; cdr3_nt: TGTGCCAGCAGTTTGCTCCCCCGGGAAGCTTTCTTT
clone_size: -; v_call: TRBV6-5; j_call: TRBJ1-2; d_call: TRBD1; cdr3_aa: CASREGQGGGYTF; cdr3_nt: TGTGCCAGCAGAGAGGGACAGGGGGGCGGCTACACCTTC
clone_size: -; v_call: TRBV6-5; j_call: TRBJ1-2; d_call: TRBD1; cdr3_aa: CASTGTEQNYGYTF; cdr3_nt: TGTGCCAGCACGGGGACAGAACAAAACTATGGCTACACCTTC
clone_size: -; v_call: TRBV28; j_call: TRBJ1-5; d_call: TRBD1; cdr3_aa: CASSSGQGGNQPQHF; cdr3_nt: TGTGCCAGCAGCTCCGGACAGGGGGGCAATCAGCCCCAGCATTTT
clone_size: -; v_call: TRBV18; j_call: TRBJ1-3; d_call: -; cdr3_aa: CASSPSLTGFSGNTIYF; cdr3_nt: TGTGCCAGCTCACCTTCTCTTACAGGCTTCTCTGGAAACACCATATATTTT
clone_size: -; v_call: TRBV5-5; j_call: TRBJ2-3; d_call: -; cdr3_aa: CASSSGQIYFTDTQYF; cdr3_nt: TGTGCCAGCAGCTCCGGACAGATCTACTTCACAGATACGCAGTATTTT
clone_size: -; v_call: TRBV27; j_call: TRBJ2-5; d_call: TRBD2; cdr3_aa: CASSPTSGGAETQYF; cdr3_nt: TGTGCCAGCAGTCCAACTAGCGGGGGGGCGGAGACCCAGTACTTC
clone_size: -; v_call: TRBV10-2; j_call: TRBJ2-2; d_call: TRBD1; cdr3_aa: CASSEPASRGMAGELFF; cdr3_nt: TGCGCCAGCAGTGAGCCCGCCTCCAGGGGGATGGCCGGGGAGCTGTTTTTT
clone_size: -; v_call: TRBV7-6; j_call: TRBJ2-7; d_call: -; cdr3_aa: CASSLGVVQGTEQYF; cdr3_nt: TGTGCCAGCAGCTTAGGGGTGGTTCAGGGGACCGAGCAGTACTTC
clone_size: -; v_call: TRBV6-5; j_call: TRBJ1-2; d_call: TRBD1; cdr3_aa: CASRIDRGGDYGYTF; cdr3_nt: TGTGCCAGCAGGATTGACAGGGGTGGGGACTATGGCTACACCTTC
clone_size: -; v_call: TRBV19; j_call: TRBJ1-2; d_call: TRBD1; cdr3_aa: CASSIIGTGIWHGYTF; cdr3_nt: TGTGCCAGTAGTATCATTGGGACAGGGATATGGCATGGCTACACCTTC
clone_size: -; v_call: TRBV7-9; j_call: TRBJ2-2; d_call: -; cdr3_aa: CASSSGQHRVTGELFF; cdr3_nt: TGTGCCAGCAGCTCCGGACAACACCGAGTCACCGGGGAGCTGTTTTTT
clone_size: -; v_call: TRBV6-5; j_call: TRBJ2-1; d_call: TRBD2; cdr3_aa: CASSYSGSGRNEQFF; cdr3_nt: TGTGCCAGCAGTTACTCGGGCAGCGGGAGAAATGAGCAGTTCTTC
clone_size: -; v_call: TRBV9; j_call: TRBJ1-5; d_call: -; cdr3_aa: CASSRGSNHQPQHF; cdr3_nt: TGTGCCAGCAGCCGGGGCAGTAACCATCAGCCCCAGCATTTT
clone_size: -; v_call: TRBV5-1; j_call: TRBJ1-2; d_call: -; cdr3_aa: CASSPWDNNYGYTF; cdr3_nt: TGCGCCAGCAGCCCTTGGGACAATAACTATGGCTACACCTTC